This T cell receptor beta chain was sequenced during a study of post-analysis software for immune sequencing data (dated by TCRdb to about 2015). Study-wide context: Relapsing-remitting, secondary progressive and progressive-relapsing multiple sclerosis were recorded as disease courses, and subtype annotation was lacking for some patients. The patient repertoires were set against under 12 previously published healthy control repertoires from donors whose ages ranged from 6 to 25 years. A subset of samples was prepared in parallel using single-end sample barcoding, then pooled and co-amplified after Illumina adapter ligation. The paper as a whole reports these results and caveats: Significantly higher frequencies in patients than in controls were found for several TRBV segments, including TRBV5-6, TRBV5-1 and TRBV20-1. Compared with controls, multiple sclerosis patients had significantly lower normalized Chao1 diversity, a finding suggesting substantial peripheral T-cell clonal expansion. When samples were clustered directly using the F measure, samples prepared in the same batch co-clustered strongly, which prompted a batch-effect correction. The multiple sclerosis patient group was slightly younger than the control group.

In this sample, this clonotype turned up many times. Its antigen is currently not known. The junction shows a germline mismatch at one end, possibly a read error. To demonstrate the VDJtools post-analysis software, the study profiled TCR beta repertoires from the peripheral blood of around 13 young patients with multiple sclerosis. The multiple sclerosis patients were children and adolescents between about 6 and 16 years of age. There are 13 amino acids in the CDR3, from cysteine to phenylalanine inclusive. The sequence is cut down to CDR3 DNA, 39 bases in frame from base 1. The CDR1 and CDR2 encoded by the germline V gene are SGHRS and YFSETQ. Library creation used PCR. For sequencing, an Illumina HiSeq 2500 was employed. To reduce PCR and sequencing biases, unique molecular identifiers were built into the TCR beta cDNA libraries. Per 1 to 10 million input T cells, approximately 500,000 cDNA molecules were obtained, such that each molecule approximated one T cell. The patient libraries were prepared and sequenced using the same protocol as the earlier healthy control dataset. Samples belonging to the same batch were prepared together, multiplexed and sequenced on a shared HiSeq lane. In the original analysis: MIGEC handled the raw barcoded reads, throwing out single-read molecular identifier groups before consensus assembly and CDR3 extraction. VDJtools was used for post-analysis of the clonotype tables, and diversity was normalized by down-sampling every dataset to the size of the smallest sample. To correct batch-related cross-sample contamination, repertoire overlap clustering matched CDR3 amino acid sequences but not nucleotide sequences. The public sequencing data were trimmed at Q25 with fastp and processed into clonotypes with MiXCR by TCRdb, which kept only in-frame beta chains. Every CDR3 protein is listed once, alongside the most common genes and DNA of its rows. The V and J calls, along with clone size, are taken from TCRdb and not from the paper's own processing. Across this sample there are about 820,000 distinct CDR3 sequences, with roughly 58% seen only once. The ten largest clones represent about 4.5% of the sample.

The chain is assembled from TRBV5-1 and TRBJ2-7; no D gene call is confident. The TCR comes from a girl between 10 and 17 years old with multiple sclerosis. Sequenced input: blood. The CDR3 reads CASSLEGQYEQYF. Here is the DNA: TGTGCCAGCAGTTTAGAAGGGCAATACGAGCAGTACTTC.